This TCR beta chain comes out of a study of blood T cells in healthy people across ages. Study-wide results and limits: Samples with more naive T cells showed higher observed beta diversity.

The CDR3 has 15 amino acids. Germline CDR1 reads GTSNPN; CDR2 reads SVGIG (reference sequence). Trimming pared 4 bases from V and 3 bases from J, leaving 15 bases between. Of note for this clonotype: Its matching antigen is unknown.

It was with a sample-barcoded 5' primer and a J-beta primer mix that a second PCR of roughly 7 to 12 cycles was run. TCRdb re-analysed the 5' RACE reads in MiXCR, keeping a single row per CDR3 protein. Of roughly 1.9 million distinct CDR3 sequences detected, 35% to 50% appear once; the ten largest clones hold 23%. The sequenced sample was blood. The clonotype comes from a human donor in good health. The chain recombines TRBV30 with TRBJ2-2, with D perhaps TRBD1 (6 bases). The CDR3 DNA reads TGTGCCTGGAAAGACAGGACTTCTGACACCGGGGAGCTGTTTTTT. It codes for CAWKDRTSDTGELFF.